The present T cell receptor (beta chain) was sequenced within a study of shared clonotypes between healthy human individuals. Overall study results and limits: Clonotype sharing across a few donors was observed for 4.5% to 6.5% of naive CD4 clonotypes.

As concerns this clone: The antigen remains undetermined.

Only CD45RO-negative cells positively selected for CCR7 counted as naive CD8 cells, so terminally differentiated effector memory CD45RA+ cells were excluded. With 4 bases removed from V and 0 bases from J, the gap between germline ends came to 16 bases. The CDR3 length is 16 residues. Method: immunoSEQ multiplex PCR; TCRdb's copy keeps in-frame clones and lacks some. The sample holds over 2 million clones; 85% to 95% are singletons and the top ten take 1.1%. The TCR was taken from a man younger than 35 in good health. The sequenced sample was naive CD8+ T cells sorted from blood. V usage is TRBV5-3 and J usage is TRBJ1-1; maybe TRBD1 (6 bases). TRBV5-3 is recorded as an ORF, its role being uncertain. The CDR3 region has the DNA TGTGCCAGAAGCGACGCCCGGGACATCATGAACACTGAAGCTTTCTTT. Translating it yields CARSDARDIMNTEAFF.